This entry features one T cell receptor beta chain sequence. The record originates from a study of blood T cell repertoires in COVID-19. This CDR3 has 15 residues. Unmatched junction bases numbered 6, after V lost 2 bases and J lost 2 bases. The V gene's germline CDR1 is SGHNT and CDR2 YYREEE (reference sequence). Clones were sequenced by immunoSEQ multiplex PCR, and TCRdb holds only the in-frame ones, with some missing. The table shows 200,000 to 250,000 clones, with about 87% occurring only once. This clonotype was obtained from a man aged 70-80 years with acute or convalescent COVID-19. Sequencing used peripheral blood. The chain combines TRBV5-4 with TRBJ1-2; the match to TRBD1 covers 7 bases. The CDR3 loop is CASSLTPGGNYGYTF. In DNA form, the CDR3 reads TGTGCCAGCAGCTTAACCCCAGGGGGAAACTATGGCTACACCTTC.